This entry lists 27 T cell receptor beta chains sequenced from one sample in a study of tumor-infiltrating lymphocytes in localized non-small cell lung cancer (dated by TCRdb to the early 2020s). Library prep was done by the immunoSEQ multiplex PCR assay. The clones in this table, taken by TCRdb from immuneACCESS, are in-frame only. Not every clone is retained; where verified, under half of the shortfall comes from an unresolved V gene, and the cause of the rest is unknown. For this sample there are approximately 7,200 clones; approximately 71% appear just once. Of the sample, approximately 12% is held by the ten largest clones. The sequencing sample was made of lung tumor tissue. These receptors all come from a human donor with non-small cell lung cancer.

This clone has just a few counts. This chain connects TRBV5-1 to TRBJ1-2, with 11 bases lining up with TRBD1. CDR1 is SGHRS, CDR2 YFSETQ, per germline. This CDR3 has 13 amino acids. The ends lost 3 bases at V and 7 bases at J; junction bases unmatched: 2. CDR3 bases: TGCGCCAGCAGCTCCGGACAGGGGGCTGGCTACACCTTC. As protein: CASSSGQGAGYTF.

This clone was counted between two and nine times. Written as DNA, the CDR3 is TGTGCCAGCAGCCTTGGGCCCTCTGGGTACGAGCAGTACTTC. Its protein product is CASSLGPSGYEQYF. The chain joins TRBV11-2 to TRBJ2-7; D is unclear. The CDR3 spans 14 residues. CDR1 is SGHAT, CDR2 FQNNGV, per germline. Trimming shortened V by 5 bases and J by 4 bases, and 15 bases separated the two germline ends.

This chain links TRBV19 with TRBJ1-3, with D possibly matching TRBD1 (6 bases). Per the germline V gene, CDR1 is LNHDA and CDR2 is SQIVND (reference sequence). V lost 1 base to trimming and J lost 0 bases, with 13 bases between them. CDR3 length: 17 residues. The CDR3 DNA reads as TGTGCCAGTAGTATAGGATCCCTGACAGGCTCTGGAAACACCATATATTTT. Translating it yields CASSIGSLTGSGNTIYF.

The gene calls are TRBV5-1 and TRBJ2-3; TRBD1 aligns across 9 bases. Germline values: CDR1 SGHRS, CDR2 YFSETQ. The CDR3 has 14 amino acids. Unmatched junction bases numbered 5, after V lost 3 bases and J lost 6 bases. The CDR3 nucleotides are TGCGCCAGCAGCTCCGGGACAGGGAGGGATACGCAGTATTTT. Translated, it gives CASSSGTGRDTQYF.

The chain links TRBV11-1 to TRBJ1-4; 8 nucleotides line up with TRBD1. This CDR3 has 14 amino acids. Germline values: CDR1 SGHAT, CDR2 FQDESV (reference sequence). The junction had 7 bases not matched to a gene; V was cut back by 5 bases and J by 8 bases. Here the CDR3 DNA reads TGTGCCAGCAGCCCCGGGACAGGATCCGAAAAACTGTTTTTT. This encodes CASSPGTGSEKLFF.

The rearrangement joins TRBV5-6 to TRBJ2-1; D is ambiguous. The CDR3 runs 13 residues. In germline, CDR1 is SGHDT, CDR2 YYEEEE. V lost 6 bases and J lost 0, with 7 bases in between. This CDR3 is CASNLGSYNEQFF. As DNA, the CDR3 is TGTGCCAGCAACCTGGGCTCCTACAATGAGCAGTTCTTC.

The rearrangement joins TRBV19 to TRBJ2-1; no definite D call. V dropped 8 bases and J dropped 1 base, with 9 bases sitting between them. Germline V gene sequence: CDR1 LNHDA, CDR2 SQIVND (reference sequence). The CDR3 length is 13 residues. CDR3 in DNA: TGTGCCAGTGGTGGGCAGTCCTACAATGAGCAGTTCTTC. The encoded protein is CASGGQSYNEQFF.

This clone occurred a few times. This CDR3 reads CAWRKQAGPYEQYF. CDR3 nucleotides: TGTGCCTGGAGAAAGCAAGCGGGGCCCTACGAGCAGTACTTC. This sequence joins TRBV30 and TRBJ2-7; TRBD2 matches 7 bases. With V trimmed by 3 bases and J by 2 bases, 7 bases remained unmatched. Germline lookup yields CDR1 GTSNPN and CDR2 SVGIG (reference sequence). The CDR3 spans 14 residues.

The chain uses TRBV10-1 and TRBJ1-1; D uncertain. Trimming took off 0 bases at V and 8 bases at J, with 10 bases between the two ends. The CDR3 sequence is 13 residues long. CDR1 is WNHNN, CDR2 SYGVQD, per germline (reference sequence). CDR3 nucleotide sequence: TGCGCCAGCAGTGAGTCCTCGGGGAACGAAGCTTTCTTT. Translation: CASSESSGNEAFF.

V is TRBV25-1 and J is TRBJ2-5; TRBD1 matches at 8 bases. Germline loops: CDR1 MGHDK, CDR2 SYGVNS. The length of the CDR3 is 14 residues. The V and J ends lost 5 bases and 5 bases, in that order; junction bases with no gene match: 7. The DNA of the CDR3 is TGTGCCAGCAGTCCCTCGGACAGGGCTGAGACCCAGTACTTC. This codes for CASSPSDRAETQYF.

The chain couples TRBV15 to TRBJ2-5; possibly TRBD2 for D (7 bases). The length of the CDR3 is 12 residues. V lost 5 bases and J lost 7, with 11 bases in between. Germline lookup yields CDR1 LNHNV and CDR2 YYDKDF (reference sequence). The CDR3 DNA reads as TGTGCCACCAGCGCGGGGGCGGGGACCCAGTACTTC. It yields the protein CATSAGAGTQYF.

The rearrangement links TRBV5-3 to TRBJ1-6; tentative D call: TRBD1 (6 bases). TRBV5-3 is given ORF status, its function remaining uncertain. The CDR3 length is 16 residues. The V end lost 4 bases, the J end lost 0 bases, and 11 bases lay between the germline ends. In DNA, the CDR3 is TGTGCCAGAAGCGACAGGTTAAGCTCCTATAATTCACCCCTCCACTTT. It specifies CARSDRLSSYNSPLHF.

This clone was seen more than once but under ten times. The J gene is TRBJ1-2, the V gene TRBV6-5; D call uncertain. Trimming stripped 4 bases from V and 3 bases from J, with 9 bases between. Germline CDR1 MNHEY, CDR2 SVGAGI. The CDR3 runs to 13 residues. CDR3 coding DNA: TGTGCCAGCAGTTTTACATCGGACTATGGCTACACCTTC. Protein: CASSFTSDYGYTF.

J is TRBJ2-3 and V is TRBV6-4; TRBD1 matches at 10 bases. CDR3 length equals 15 residues. CDR1 is MRHNA and CDR2 is SNTAGT in the germline V gene. V dropped 5 bases and J dropped 6; count of bases not matched to a gene: 8. CDR3 region: CASSSDRGRQDTQYF. The CDR3, as DNA: TGTGCCAGCAGTTCCGACAGGGGGCGCCAGGATACGCAGTATTTT.

The sample holds one count of this clone. This chain connects TRBV2 to TRBJ1-4; D gene uncertain. In germline, CDR1 is SNHLY, CDR2 FYNNEI. This CDR3 comprises 16 residues. V lost 6 bases and J 8 bases, leaving 22 bases between the germline ends. CDR3 amino acids: CASRRNSDLLREKLFF. The CDR3 nucleotides read TGTGCCAGCAGGAGGAATTCGGACCTTCTACGGGAAAAACTGTTTTTT.

In its sample, this clone was seen a few times. The chain carries TRBV6-6 and TRBJ2-7; 7 bases map to TRBD2. Trimming took 0 bases from V and 2 from J; bases not matched to a gene: 1. The CDR3 contains 14 residues. The germline V gene has CDR1 MNHNY and CDR2 SVGAGI (reference sequence). In DNA form, the CDR3 reads TGTGCCAGCAGTTACTCGGGACTAACCTACGAGCAGTACTTC. Encoded protein: CASSYSGLTYEQYF.

The genes are TRBV27 and TRBJ1-4; weak D call: TRBD1 (5 bases). The CDR3 totals 18 residues. Trimming took 6 bases from V and 9 from J, leaving 29 bases between them. Germline CDR1 and CDR2: MNHEY and SMNVEV (reference sequence). CDR3 protein: CASSPYGPGGSPGQKLFF. As DNA, the CDR3 is TGTGCCAGCAGCCCCTATGGGCCCGGGGGGTCCCCAGGGCAAAAACTGTTTTTT. The complete variable domain, with remaining parts taken from reference TRBV27 and TRBJ1-4, reads EAQVTQNPRYLITVTGKKLTVTCSQNMNHEYMSWYRQDPGLGLRQIYYSMNVEVTDKGDVPEGYKVSRKEKRNFPLILESPSPNQTSLYFCASSPYGPGGSPGQKLFFGSGTQLSVL.

V is TRBV11-2 and J is TRBJ2-7; 11 bases are shared with TRBD1. V shed 5 bases and J 2 bases; nucleotides not matched to a gene: 5. This CDR3 comprises 15 residues. From germline, CDR1 is SGHAT and CDR2 FQNNGV. CDR3 DNA sequence: TGTGCCAGCAGCGCTGGACAGGGGGCCACCTACGAGCAGTACTTC. This translates into CASSAGQGATYEQYF.

The chain combines TRBV19 with TRBJ1-5; D is unclear. The CDR3 has 15 amino acids. Germline V gives CDR1 LNHDA, CDR2 SQIVND (reference sequence). Between the trimmed V and J ends, which lost 5 bases and 0 bases, there was a span of 11 bases. The CDR3 coding sequence is TGTGCCAGTAGTGCGGCGCCGGATAGCAATCAGCCCCAGCATTTT. Its translation is CASSAAPDSNQPQHF.

The chain links TRBV5-6 to TRBJ1-3, with D uncertain. V lost 2 bases, J lost 0 bases, and 15 bases lay in between. The germline V gene encodes CDR1 SGHDT and CDR2 YYEEEE. This CDR3 is built from 17 residues. Written as DNA, the CDR3 is TGTGCCAGCAGCTTTGGGGAGCGGCGAATCTCTGGAAACACCATATATTTT. This encodes CASSFGERRISGNTIYF. Full variable domain (missing parts from reference TRBV5-6 and TRBJ1-3): DAGVTQSPTHLIKTRGQQVTLRCSPKSGHDTVSWYQQALGQGPQFIFQYYEEEERQRGNFPDRFSGHQFPNYSSELNVNALLLGDSALYLCASSFGERRISGNTIYFGEGSWLTVV.

This chain links TRBV25-1 with TRBJ1-6; D not resolved. The CDR3 length is 12 residues. Trimming took off 3 bases at V and 3 bases at J, with 0 bases between the two ends. Germline loops: CDR1 MGHDK, CDR2 SYGVNS. CDR3 loop: CASSDYNSPLHF. CDR3 coding DNA: TGTGCCAGCAGTGACTATAATTCACCCCTCCACTTT.

This sequence joins TRBV5-1 and TRBJ1-1; 7 bases fit TRBD1. This CDR3 spans 14 amino acids. CDR1 and CDR2 from the germline V gene are SGHRS and YFSETQ. The junction had 2 bases not matched to a gene; V was cut back by 3 bases and J by 0 bases. In DNA, the CDR3 is TGCGCCAGCAGCTCGACAGGGATGAACACTGAAGCTTTCTTT. Its translation: CASSSTGMNTEAFF.

The chain employs TRBV10-3 and TRBJ1-5, with TRBD1 matching 10 bases. The junction had 8 bases not matched to a gene; V was cut back by 9 bases and J by 6 bases. The CDR3 has 14 residues. Germline lookup yields CDR1 ENHRY and CDR2 SYGVKD. CDR3 amino acids: CAIRGTGVGQPQHF. The CDR3 coding sequence is TGTGCCATAAGAGGGACAGGGGTTGGTCAGCCCCAGCATTTT.

This clone was seen just once. This chain connects TRBV18 to TRBJ2-5; 9 bases map to TRBD1. Germline-derived CDR1 and CDR2 are KGHSH and LQKENI. The J segment lost 3 bases and the V segment lost 4 bases, leaving 0 bases of the junction unmatched. The CDR3 contains 13 residues. DNA for the CDR3: TGTGCCAGCTCACGGGACAGGGAAGAGACCCAGTACTTC. This encodes CASSRDREETQYF. Variable domain in full (rest from reference TRBV18 and TRBJ2-5): NAGVMQNPRHLVRRRGQEARLRCSPMKGHSHVYWYRQLPEEGLKFMVYLQKENIIDESGMPKERFSAEFPKEGPSILRIQQVVRGDSAAYFCASSRDREETQYFGPGTRLLVL.

This clone was seen only a few times. The rearrangement links TRBV7-9 to TRBJ1-1, with 7 bases fitting TRBD1. In germline, CDR1 is SEHNR, CDR2 FQNEAQ (reference sequence). V lost 2 bases to trimming and J lost 9 bases; unmatched junction nucleotides: 6. This CDR3 has 13 amino acids. CDR3 DNA: TGTGCCAGCAGCTTAACCCAGGGGGATAAAGCTTTCTTT. Translated: CASSLTQGDKAFF.

The chain employs TRBV7-2 and TRBJ2-5; D is unresolved. CDR3 length equals 16 residues. Between the trimmed V and J ends, which lost 2 bases and 4 bases, there was a span of 17 bases. Per the germline V gene, CDR1 is SGHTA and CDR2 is FQGNSA. The CDR3 region has the DNA TGTGCCAGCAGCTTAAAGGTTTGGGGTGGTAGAGAGACCCAGTACTTC. This sequence encodes CASSLKVWGGRETQYF.

The chain combines TRBV6-6 with TRBJ1-1; D not certain. The CDR3 spans 11 residues. The germline gives CDR1 MNHNY, CDR2 SVGAGI (reference sequence). Trimming took 1 base from V and 7 from J, leaving 4 bases between them. CDR3 region: CASSYYNEAFF. CDR3 coding DNA: TGTGCCAGCAGTTACTACAATGAAGCTTTCTTT.